This TCR beta chain was sequenced for a study of shared clonotypes between healthy human individuals. Method: immunoSEQ multiplex PCR; TCRdb's copy keeps in-frame clones and lacks some. The sample has about 2.3 million clones; around 90% are singletons. The donor population consisted of healthy HIV-negative adults with no recent acute infections or vaccinations. Germline V gene data show CDR1 as SQVTM and CDR2 as ANQGSEA. V lost 3 bases, J lost 0 bases, and 15 bases lay in between. This CDR3 comprises 16 residues. The chain uses TRBV29-1 and TRBJ2-1, with D perhaps being TRBD1 or TRBD2 (5 bases each). Specimen: naive CD4+ T cells from PBMCs. Documented subset: CD45RA+ positively selected. The TCR comes from a man younger than 30 in good health. Some clones in this sample may be carry-over from other donors' samples. The CDR3 region is CSVDLGPKGSYNEQFF. DNA for the CDR3: TGCAGCGTTGACCTGGGACCAAAGGGCTCCTACAATGAGCAGTTCTTC.